These T cell receptor beta chains were read from a single sample in a study of blood T cell repertoires in COVID-19. The data were produced by immunoSEQ multiplex PCR, yet TCRdb's version contains in-frame clones alone and is incomplete. The table records over 150,000 clones, over 75% of them present only once. Input material: peripheral blood. The receptors come from an older woman with acute or convalescent COVID-19. Each CDR3 is given with its conserved first and last residue.

v_call cdr3_aa
TRBV3-1/TRBV3-2 CASSPGGQENTEAFF
TRBV14 CASSKGGLFGQYF
TRBV7-9 CASSFPVRGPVATNEKLFF
TRBV2 CASSVDETGEVFF
TRBV3-1/TRBV3-2 CASSQVQGRSGAFF
TRBV29-1 CSVAQGPAREYGYTF
TRBV19 CRSSSGGDSYNDLFF
TRBV3-1/TRBV3-2 CASSLRHSDTQYF
TRBV5-4 CASSVGLAEPYEQYF
TRBV9 CASSRTSGTGELFF
TRBV6-5 CASGRPAEIRNEQFF